These 17 T cell receptor beta chains were sequenced from one sample in a study of cytomegalovirus exposure and HLA in healthy donors. PCR used 60 Vbeta primers and 13 Jbeta primers. Sequenced by immunoSEQ multiplex PCR; TCRdb stores in-frame clones only, minus some. The data contain tens of thousands of clones, 50% to 75% of them singletons. The sequencing sample was made of PBMCs. The receptor set was obtained from a man aged 25 to 45 in good health and CMV-seronegative.

The chain carries TRBV6-6 and TRBJ2-4; TRBD1 matches 7 bases. Germline values: CDR1 MNHNY, CDR2 SVGAGI (reference sequence). V shed 5 bases and J 5 bases; nucleotides not matched to a gene: 0. The CDR3 runs 12 residues. In DNA, the CDR3 is TGTGCCAGCAGTAGGGGGCAAAACATTCAGTACTTC. Residues: CASSRGQNIQYF.

The chain carries TRBV5-4 and TRBJ2-3; 12 positions agree with TRBD2. Germline assignment: CDR1 SGHNT and CDR2 YYREEE (reference sequence). The CDR3 loop spans 16 amino acids. J lost 2 bases, V lost 3 bases, and 4 bases had no gene match. The CDR3 here is CASSSRLAGATDTQYF. CDR3 nucleotide sequence: TGTGCCAGCAGCTCCCGACTAGCGGGAGCCACAGATACGCAGTATTTT.

The rearrangement links TRBV7-2 to TRBJ2-7, with 8 bases matching TRBD2. In germline, CDR1 is SGHTA, CDR2 FQGNSA. V gave up 1 base and J gave up 2 bases; unmatched junction bases: 10. The CDR3 totals 17 residues. The CDR3 sequence: CASSLDNEAGVAYEQYF. The CDR3 region has the DNA TGTGCCAGCAGCTTAGATAACGAAGCGGGAGTTGCCTACGAGCAGTACTTC.

The chain has TRBV25-1 and TRBJ2-1, with 7 bases that match TRBD1. V lost 7 bases and J lost 5; bases outside the gene matches: 8. This CDR3 contains 14 residues. CDR1 is MGHDK and CDR2 is SYGVNS in the germline V gene. Here the CDR3 reads CASTDWGTDNEQFF. CDR3 coding DNA: TGTGCCAGCACCGACTGGGGGACAGACAATGAGCAGTTCTTC.

This clone was found once. V usage is TRBV10-1 and J usage is TRBJ1-1; 7 bases line up with TRBD1. With V trimmed by 5 bases and J by 4 bases, 4 bases remained unmatched. The CDR3 runs to 13 residues. CDR1 is WNHNN, CDR2 SYGVQD, per germline (reference sequence). CDR3 bases: TGCGCCAGCAGTTATGACAGGGCCACTGAAGCTTTCTTT. This gives the protein CASSYDRATEAFF.

The chain joins TRBV4-1 to TRBJ2-5, with D uncertain. The germline gives CDR1 MGHRA, CDR2 YSYEKL. V was cut by 2 bases and J by 1 base, with 8 bases left in between. This CDR3 contains 14 residues. The CDR3 here is CASSQIRSQETQYF. As DNA, the CDR3 is TGCGCCAGCAGCCAAATCAGGTCCCAAGAGACCCAGTACTTC.

The chain employs TRBV28 and TRBJ2-7; D perhaps matches TRBD1 (5 bases). CDR1 is MDHEN and CDR2 is SYDVKM in the germline V gene. Trimming removed 5 bases at V and 6 bases at J, with 20 bases between. The CDR3 is 15 residues long. The CDR3 coding sequence is TGTGCCAGCAGTCCTCCCGCGCAGGGAACGCTCGAGCAGTACTTC. Translating it yields CASSPPAQGTLEQYF.

This clone was counted once. The chain links TRBV5-4 to TRBJ2-1; 13 nucleotides match TRBD2. The CDR3 is 15 amino acids. The J segment lost 7 bases and the V segment lost 4 bases, leaving 5 bases of the junction unmatched. Germline CDR1 is SGHNT and CDR2 is YYREEE (reference sequence). The CDR3 loop reads CASSTPGLAGNEQFF. CDR3 bases: TGTGCCAGCAGCACCCCGGGACTAGCGGGGAATGAGCAGTTCTTC.

This chain links TRBV29-1 with TRBJ2-1, with D hard to call. This CDR3 is 11 amino acids long. Trimming stripped 7 bases from V and 3 bases from J, with 7 bases between. Germline lookup yields CDR1 SQVTM and CDR2 ANQGSEA. CDR3 DNA: TGCAGCGGTATCTACTACAATGAGCAGTTCTTC. Its protein product is CSGIYYNEQFF.

Here the CDR3 reads CATIRGLEQYF. In DNA, the CDR3 is TGCGCCACCATCAGGGGGTTAGAGCAGTACTTC. J is TRBJ2-5 and V is TRBV10-2; TRBD1 matches at 7 bases. Trimming at V came to 10 bases and at J to 11 bases, leaving 10 bases not matched to a gene. Germline V gene lookup returns CDR1 WSHSY and CDR2 SAAADI. This CDR3 is built from 11 residues.

The chain uses TRBV11-3 and TRBJ2-7, with 10 bases fitting TRBD1. This CDR3 contains 14 residues. Trimming took 5 bases from V and 5 from J; bases not matched to a gene: 6. In germline, CDR1 is SGHNT, CDR2 YENEEA. CDR3 protein: CASSPGQGPHEQYF. CDR3 DNA sequence: TGTGCCAGCAGCCCGGGACAGGGGCCGCACGAGCAGTACTTC. The full variable domain, its missing parts supplied by reference TRBV11-3 and TRBJ2-7, is EAGVVQSPRYKIIEKKQPVAFWCNPISGHNTLYWYLQNLGQGPELLIRYENEEAVDDSQLPKDRFSAERLKGVDSTLKIQPAELGDSAVYLCASSPGQGPHEQYFGPGTRLTVT.

The V and J genes are TRBV9 and TRBJ2-1, with 7 positions matching TRBD1. The length of the CDR3 is 14 residues. Germline V gene data show CDR1 as SGDLS and CDR2 as YYNGEE. J was trimmed by 5 bases and V by 3 bases; bases with no gene match: 5. The CDR3 sequence: CASSEQGINNEQFF. The CDR3 nucleotides are TGTGCCAGCAGCGAACAGGGGATTAACAATGAGCAGTTCTTC.

The V gene is TRBV27, the J gene TRBJ2-7; no reliable D call. Germline V gene data show CDR1 as MNHEY and CDR2 as SMNVEV (reference sequence). The CDR3 spans 15 residues. With 3 bases removed from V and 3 bases from J, the gap between germline ends came to 15 bases. The CDR3 protein is CASSFEATPDYEQYF. The CDR3 bases are TGTGCCAGCAGTTTTGAGGCGACTCCTGACTACGAGCAGTACTTC.

The chain has TRBV19 and TRBJ1-1; TRBD1 matches 7 bases. J lost 0 bases, V lost 6 bases, and 4 bases had no gene match. This CDR3 has 14 amino acids. Germline lookup yields CDR1 LNHDA and CDR2 SQIVND (reference sequence). The CDR3 region has the DNA TGTGCCAGTAGCTTACAGGGGTTGAACACTGAAGCTTTCTTT. Its translation is CASSLQGLNTEAFF.

This chain links TRBV10-2 with TRBJ2-5; the D is unclear. TRBJ2-7 matches the DNA end more closely, so the J call is doubtful. In germline, CDR1 is WSHSY, CDR2 SAAADI. The CDR3 length is 16 residues. This CDR3 is CASSEYNLGHTYEQYF. DNA for the CDR3: TGCGCCAGCAGTGAGTATAACCTTGGGCATACCTACGAGCAGTACTTC.

The table lists this clone with a few counts. This rearrangement joins TRBV7-8 to TRBJ2-5, with TRBD2 matching over 10 bases. The assigned J gene may be wrong: the sequence end matches TRBJ2-7 better. Germline-derived CDR1 and CDR2 are SGHVS and FQNEAQ. This CDR3 is 16 amino acids long. CDR3 nucleotide sequence: TGTGCCAGCAGCTCACCTACTAGCGGGGATAGCTACGAGCAGTACTTC. Its protein is CASSSPTSGDSYEQYF.

The sample holds a few counts of this clone. J is TRBJ2-4 and V is TRBV6-5, with D perhaps TRBD2 (6 bases). The CDR3 spans 15 residues. The V gene's germline CDR1 is MNHEY and CDR2 SVGAGI. V was trimmed by 2 bases and J by 0 bases, leaving 8 bases between them. CDR3 protein: CASSYGGAAKNIQYF. CDR3 coding DNA: TGTGCCAGCAGTTACGGCGGGGCAGCCAAAAACATTCAGTACTTC.